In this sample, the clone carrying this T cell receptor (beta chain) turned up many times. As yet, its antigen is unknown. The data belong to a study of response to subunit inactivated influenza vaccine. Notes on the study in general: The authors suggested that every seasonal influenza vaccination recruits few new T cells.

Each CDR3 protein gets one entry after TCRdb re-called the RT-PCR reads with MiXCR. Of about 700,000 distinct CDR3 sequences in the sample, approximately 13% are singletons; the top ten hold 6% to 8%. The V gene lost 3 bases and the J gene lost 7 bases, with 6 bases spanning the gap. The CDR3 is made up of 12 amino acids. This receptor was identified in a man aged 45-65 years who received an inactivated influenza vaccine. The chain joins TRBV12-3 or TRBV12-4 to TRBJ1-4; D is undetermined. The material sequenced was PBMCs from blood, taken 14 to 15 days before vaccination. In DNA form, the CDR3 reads TGTGCCAGCAGTTTTGTCAGTGAAAAACTGTTTTTT. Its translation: CASSFVSEKLFF.